This TCR beta chain originates from a study of T cells in Graves' hyperthyroidism and ophthalmopathy. The CDR3 regions of TCR beta were amplified from RNA transcripts. The HTBI primer set was used in a first-round RT-PCR of the TCR CDR3. TCRdb fed the multiplex PCR reads into MiXCR, producing one record per CDR3 protein. Found here are hundreds of thousands of distinct CDR3 sequences, about 20% of them singletons; the top ten hold 50% to 75%. V shed 5 bases, J shed 2 bases, and the junction held 8 bases outside the gene matches. Germline CDR1 is KGHDR and CDR2 is SFDVKD. The CDR3 extends over 16 amino acids.

V is TRBV24-1 and J is TRBJ2-1; 7 positions match TRBD1. Sequencing input: blood. The TCR comes from a man aged 30 to 45 with Graves' ophthalmopathy. The CDR3 loop is CATSAPGQPAYNEQFF. In nucleotides, the CDR3 is TGTGCCACCAGTGCCCCGGGACAGCCAGCCTACAATGAGCAGTTCTTC.